This note documents a single T cell receptor (beta chain) sequence. This sample was included in a study of blood T cell repertoires in COVID-19. About the research overall: Both acute and convalescent COVID-19 samples were obtained from the United States, Italy and Spain. T cells, B-cell-depleted T cells, or PBMCs provided the cDNA or gDNA that served as material.

Original processing methods: Quantification of nucleated cells was approximated via reference gene primer amplification. Repertoires were generated with immunoSEQ multiplex PCR, while TCRdb's copy carries only in-frame clones and drops some. V, J and clone size are those of that table, while D and trimming were read from the DNA. The sample records some 50,000 clones, 70% to 85% being singletons. The CDR3 consists of 15 residues. The germline CDR1 and CDR2 sequences are MNHEY and SMNVEV (reference sequence). The V and J ends lost 1 base and 7 bases respectively, with 13 bases between them. The clonotype was recovered from a human donor in a cohort sampled during active COVID-19. V is TRBV27 and J is TRBJ2-2; D is perhaps TRBD1 (6 bases). Sequencing input: peripheral blood. In DNA, the CDR3 is TGTGCCAGCAGTTTATTGGACAGTTCGAGCGGGGAGCTGTTTTTT. Translated: CASSLLDSSSGELFF.